Listed below are T cell receptor beta chains from one sample, sequenced in a study of T-cell reconstitution after alpha-beta-depleted transplantation in children. TCRdb passed the PCR reads through MiXCR, listing each CDR3 protein once. The repertoire holds 550,000 to 600,000 distinct CDR3 sequences, with about 21% as singletons. The material sequenced was PBMCs, mostly from graft donor cells, taken 360 days after TCRalphabeta/CD19-depleted stem cell transplant. The receptors here all came from a boy less than two years old who had a stem cell transplant for acute myeloid leukemia, so the T cells may come from the graft donor. CDR3s include the opening cysteine and the closing phenylalanine or tryptophan. Fields, in order: J gene, V gene, D gene, clone size, CDR3 protein, CDR3 DNA. A D gene is named only where the DNA matches it firmly. Only part of the rows carry a size: once, few, many, or a class if the clone is expanded.

j_call: TRBJ1-5
v_call: TRBV20-1
d_call: TRBD1
clone_size: many
cdr3_aa: CSALDREGWEPQHF
cdr3_nt: TGCAGTGCTTTGGACAGGGAAGGGTGGGAGCCCCAGCATTTT

j_call: TRBJ1-2
v_call: TRBV7-9
d_call: TRBD1
clone_size: NA
cdr3_aa: CASSLSPMTGFRYTF
cdr3_nt: TGTGCCAGCAGCTTATCCCCGATGACAGGGTTTCGCTACACCTTC

j_call: TRBJ1-2
v_call: TRBV7-2
d_call: TRBD1
clone_size: NA
cdr3_aa: CASSLDRDPRGYGYTF
cdr3_nt: TGTGCCAGCAGCCTCGACAGGGATCCTCGTGGCTATGGCTACACCTTC

j_call: TRBJ2-7
v_call: TRBV20-1
d_call: TRBD1
clone_size: NA
cdr3_aa: CSARDRESHEQYF
cdr3_nt: TGCAGTGCTAGGGACAGGGAAAGCCACGAGCAGTACTTC

j_call: TRBJ2-1
v_call: TRBV5-1
d_call: NA
clone_size: NA
cdr3_aa: CASSLAPPTGGIEQFF
cdr3_nt: TGCGCCAGCAGCTTGGCGCCACCGACTGGGGGTATCGAGCAGTTCTTC

j_call: TRBJ1-2
v_call: TRBV20-1
d_call: NA
clone_size: NA
cdr3_aa: CSAFSGQGSGYTF
cdr3_nt: TGCAGTGCTTTTTCCGGGCAGGGGTCCGGCTACACCTTC

j_call: TRBJ2-1
v_call: TRBV20-1
d_call: TRBD2
clone_size: NA
cdr3_aa: CSARGLAGGRLPHNEQFF
cdr3_nt: TGCAGTGCAAGGGGACTAGCGGGGGGGAGACTCCCACACAATGAGCAGTTCTTC

j_call: TRBJ2-3
v_call: TRBV5-1
d_call: TRBD2
clone_size: many
cdr3_aa: CASSLESGGLYTQYF
cdr3_nt: TGCGCCAGCAGCTTGGAGAGCGGGGGCCTCTATACGCAGTATTTT

j_call: TRBJ1-1
v_call: TRBV9
d_call: NA
clone_size: few
cdr3_aa: CASSRPGEDTEAFF
cdr3_nt: TGTGCCAGCAGCCGCCCAGGGGAGGACACTGAAGCTTTCTTT

j_call: TRBJ2-3
v_call: TRBV25-1
d_call: NA
clone_size: few
cdr3_aa: CASSDGTSGTQYF
cdr3_nt: TGTGCCAGCAGTGACGGGACTTCGGGTACGCAGTATTTT